This TCR beta chain originates from a study of blood T cells in healthy people across ages. In this sample, this clonotype turned up many times. This CDR3 has 14 residues. V was pared by 0 bases and J by 3 bases, with 9 bases between. The germline V gene has CDR1 SGHRS and CDR2 YFSETQ. Donors were systemically healthy Caucasian individuals from Russia aged roughly 6 to 95 years. Each sample yielded at least 5.5 micrograms of PBMC total RNA. Alongside a J-beta primer mix, a sample-barcoded 5' primer served in a second PCR lasting roughly 7 to 11 cycles. Carrying 12 random nucleotides, a template-switch adaptor labeled each individual cDNA molecule. TCRdb fed the 5' RACE reads into MiXCR, producing one record per CDR3 protein. The table has roughly 570,000 distinct CDR3 sequences, 25% to 30% seen once.

This chain connects TRBV5-1 to TRBJ2-5; possible D gene TRBD1, 5 bases. This sequence was found in a woman between 65 and 79 years old in good health. Specimen: blood. Here the CDR3 reads CASSLAGREETQYF. The DNA for the CDR3 is TGCGCCAGCAGCTTGGCCGGCAGGGAAGAGACCCAGTACTTC.